The present T cell receptor beta chain was sequenced within a study of blood T cell repertoires in COVID-19. Repertoires were generated with immunoSEQ multiplex PCR, while TCRdb's copy carries only in-frame clones and drops some. The sample holds about 240,000 clones; around 87% are singletons and the top ten take more than 6.5%. With 0 bases clipped from V and 7 bases from J, the junction kept 6 bases outside the gene matches. Germline CDR1 and CDR2: MNHNS and SASEGT. CDR3 length: 15 amino acids. The chain joins TRBV6-1 to TRBJ2-1; 7 bases align to TRBD2. What was sequenced was peripheral blood. The receptor's source is a woman in her seventies with active or convalescent COVID-19. CDR3: CASSEAGLNGNEQFF. In nucleotides, the CDR3 is TGTGCCAGCAGTGAAGCGGGACTAAATGGAAATGAGCAGTTCTTC.